This T cell receptor (beta chain) was obtained from a study of response to subunit inactivated influenza vaccine. Overall study findings and caveats: The authors put forward the suggestion that each seasonal influenza vaccination may bring in only a limited number of new T cells.

A single record per CDR3 protein comes from TCRdb applying MiXCR to the RT-PCR reads. The sample lists around 790,000 distinct CDR3 sequences; 21% were seen once. This clonotype was seen more than once but under ten times. What it recognizes is unknown. Trimming at V came to 5 bases and at J to 5 bases, leaving 4 bases not matched to a gene. The CDR3 is 14 residues long. From germline, CDR1 is LNHNV and CDR2 YYDKDF (reference sequence). Sample: PBMCs from blood, taken roughly 5 days after vaccination. The chain carries TRBV15 and TRBJ2-1; TRBD1 matches at 9 bases. The source of this sequence is a man aged 50 to 59 who received an inactivated influenza vaccine. Here the CDR3 reads CATSWTGDHNEQFF. The DNA for the CDR3 is TGTGCCACCAGCTGGACAGGGGACCACAATGAGCAGTTCTTC.